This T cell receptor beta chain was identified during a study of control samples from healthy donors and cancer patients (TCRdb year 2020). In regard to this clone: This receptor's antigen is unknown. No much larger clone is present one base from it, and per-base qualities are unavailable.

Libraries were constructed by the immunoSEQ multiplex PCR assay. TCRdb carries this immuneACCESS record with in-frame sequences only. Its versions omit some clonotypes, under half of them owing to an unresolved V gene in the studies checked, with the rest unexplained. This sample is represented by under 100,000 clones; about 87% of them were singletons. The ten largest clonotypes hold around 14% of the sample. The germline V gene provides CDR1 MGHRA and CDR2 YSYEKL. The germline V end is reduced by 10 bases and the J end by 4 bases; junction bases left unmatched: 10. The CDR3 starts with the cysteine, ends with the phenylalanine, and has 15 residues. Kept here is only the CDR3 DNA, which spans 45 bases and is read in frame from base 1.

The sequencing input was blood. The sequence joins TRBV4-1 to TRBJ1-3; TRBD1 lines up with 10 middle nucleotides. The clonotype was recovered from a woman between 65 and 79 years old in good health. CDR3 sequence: CANGRGQGNGNTIYF. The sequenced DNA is TGCGCCAACGGTCGGGGACAGGGGAACGGAAACACCATATATTTT.